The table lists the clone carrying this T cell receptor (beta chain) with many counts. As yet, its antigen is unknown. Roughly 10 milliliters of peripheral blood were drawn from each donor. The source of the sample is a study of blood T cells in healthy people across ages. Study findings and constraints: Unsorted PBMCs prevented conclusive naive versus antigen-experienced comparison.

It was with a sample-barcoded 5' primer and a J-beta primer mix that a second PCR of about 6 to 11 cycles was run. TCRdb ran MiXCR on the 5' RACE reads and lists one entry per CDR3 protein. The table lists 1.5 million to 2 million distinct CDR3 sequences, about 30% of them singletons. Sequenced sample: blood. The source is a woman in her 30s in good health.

The CDR3 nucleotides are TGTGCCAGCAGTTCGGACTACGTAGAGACCCAGTACTTC. Protein product: CASSSDYVETQYF. The chain has TRBV12-1 and TRBJ2-5; the table assigns TRBD2, which was not confirmed against the DNA. TRBV12-1 is a pseudogene segment. The CDR3 is 13 amino acids.